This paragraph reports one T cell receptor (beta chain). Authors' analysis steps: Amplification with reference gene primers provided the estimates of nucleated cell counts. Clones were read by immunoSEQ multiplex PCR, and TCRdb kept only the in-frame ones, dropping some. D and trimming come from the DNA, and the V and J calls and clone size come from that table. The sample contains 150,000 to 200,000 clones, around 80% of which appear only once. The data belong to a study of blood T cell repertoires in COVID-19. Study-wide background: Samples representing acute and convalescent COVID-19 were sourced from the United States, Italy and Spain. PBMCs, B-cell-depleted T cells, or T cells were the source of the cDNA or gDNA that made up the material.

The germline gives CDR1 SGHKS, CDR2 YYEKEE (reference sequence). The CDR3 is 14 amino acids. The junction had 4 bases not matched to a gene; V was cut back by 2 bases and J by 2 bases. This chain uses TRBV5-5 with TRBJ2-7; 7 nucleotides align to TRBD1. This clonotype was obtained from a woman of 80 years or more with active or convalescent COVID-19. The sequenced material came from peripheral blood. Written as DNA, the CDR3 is TGTGCCAGCAGCTTTACAGGGGCAACCTACGAGCAGTACTTC. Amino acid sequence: CASSFTGATYEQYF.